The clone carrying this T cell receptor beta chain has only a few counts. What it recognizes is unknown. In the same sample, other DNA sequences code for this CDR3. V was shortened by 0 bases and J by 1 base, with 10 bases between the two germline ends. Germline CDR1 SGHAT, CDR2 FQNNGV. The CDR3 consists of 15 residues. Method: immunoSEQ multiplex PCR; TCRdb's copy keeps in-frame clones and lacks some. This table has roughly 82,000 clones, around 84% appearing once. This record comes from a study of T cell responses to AZD1222 COVID-19 vaccine. The study's findings and limits: Clonal diversity may have been underestimated, and the donors were mostly white British, with more females than males. There were repertoire samples only from the period after the peak T cell response.

This sequence originates from an adult in good health. The chain employs TRBV11-2 and TRBJ2-7, with D maybe TRBD1 (6 bases). The sample was peripheral blood, taken on day 0 of AZD1222 vaccination. The CDR3 DNA follows: TGTGCCAGCAGCTTAGAGGGAAGGGGGTCCTACGAGCAGTACTTC. This encodes CASSLEGRGSYEQYF.